This note documents a single T cell receptor beta chain sequence. Its antigen is undetermined. All three twin pairs grew up together with likely shared infections and vaccines. The record originates from a study of identical twins' blood T cells. This CDR3 contains 17 residues. The germline V gene has CDR1 LGHNA and CDR2 YNFKEQ. V shed 0 bases and J shed 1 base, with 13 bases lying between them. Both ends of each TCR cDNA library bore sample-specific barcodes. TCRdb fed the 5' RACE reads into MiXCR, producing one record per CDR3 protein. The sample yields a few hundred thousand distinct CDR3 sequences, under 30% seen once. The study, taken as a whole, reports: Twins shared more top CDR3 clonotypes than unrelated donors did.

The sequence derives from a woman between 18 and 50 years old in good health. The chain joins TRBV4-2 to TRBJ1-5, with no clear D. Sequencing was carried out using PBMCs. The CDR3 spells CASSQEVRASSNQPQHF. The CDR3 nucleotides are TGTGCCAGCAGCCAAGAAGTCCGGGCCTCAAGCAATCAGCCCCAGCATTTT.